This T cell receptor (beta chain) appears in the sequencing data of a study of PD-1 blockade in classical Hodgkin lymphoma. Time point of the sample: cycle 4 day 1 (C4D1), after five to seven weeks of nivolumab. All trial patients relapsed after autologous stem cell transplantation. TCRdb keeps only in-frame clones here, not all; method: immunoSEQ multiplex PCR. The sample consists of some 52,000 clones, around 86% of them appearing once. Sequenced here: peripheral blood mononuclear cells (PBMCs), sampled before the fourth cycle of nivolumab. The TCR comes from a human donor with classical Hodgkin lymphoma.

The CDR3 is CASYPGTGREKLFF. CDR3 in DNA: TGTGCCAGCTACCCCGGGACAGGGAGGGAAAAACTGTTTTTT. The V and J genes are TRBV28 and TRBJ1-4, with 9 bases lining up with TRBD1. The CDR3 has 14 residues. J lost 8 bases, V lost 8 bases, and 9 bases had no gene match. Germline V gives CDR1 MDHEN, CDR2 SYDVKM.